These 20 T cell receptor beta chains came from one sample sequenced in a study of identical twins. From the 5' RACE reads, TCRdb called clonotypes with MiXCR, one entry per CDR3 protein. The sample has about 1.7 million distinct CDR3 sequences; around a third are singletons. The sequenced sample was cord blood. The receptor source for this set is a newborn girl in good health.

The chain has TRBV4-1 and TRBJ2-1; TRBD2 aligns across 7 bases. V shed 1 base and J 1 base; nucleotides not matched to a gene: 4. The CDR3 is 16 residues long. In germline, CDR1 is MGHRA, CDR2 YSYEKL. As DNA, the CDR3 is TGCGCCAGCAGCCAAGTATCGGGGGGATCCTACAATGAGCAGTTCTTC. This sequence encodes CASSQVSGGSYNEQFF.

This chain uses TRBV28 with TRBJ2-2; 8 bases are a match to TRBD2. CDR3 length equals 15 residues. V lost 7 bases and J lost 5; bases outside the gene matches: 9. CDR1 and CDR2 (germline): MDHEN, SYDVKM. CDR3 residues: CASKVDGRGTGELFF. For the CDR3, the DNA is TGTGCCAGCAAGGTGGACGGGAGGGGTACCGGGGAGCTGTTTTTT.

The J gene is TRBJ2-7, the V gene TRBV27; no definite D call. This CDR3 has 13 amino acids. The V end was cut by 9 bases, the J end by 5 bases, with 17 bases between. CDR1 and CDR2 from the germline V gene are MNHEY and SMNVEV (reference sequence). The CDR3 here is CASLGRLGDEQYF. The CDR3 nucleotides are TGTGCCAGTTTAGGTCGGTTAGGTGACGAGCAGTACTTC.

The chain couples TRBV12-3 or TRBV12-4 to TRBJ2-3; D is perhaps TRBD2 (5 bases). The CDR3 has 15 amino acids. V lost 3 bases and J 1 base, leaving 11 bases between the germline ends. The CDR3 region has the DNA TGTGCCAGCAGTTTGTGCAGAGCGGGCACAGATACGCAGTATTTT. As protein: CASSLCRAGTDTQYF.

This clonotype turned up a few times. The chain carries TRBV5-1 and TRBJ2-1; D gene unclear. This CDR3 comprises 18 residues. The V end lost 0 bases, the J end lost 2 bases, and 18 bases lay between the germline ends. CDR1 and CDR2 from the germline V gene are SGHRS and YFSETQ. The CDR3 DNA reads as TGCGCCAGCAGCTTGGCTACTACCTTCCCAGTAACCTACAATGAGCAGTTCTTC. Protein: CASSLATTFPVTYNEQFF.

This clonotype was seen at least ten times. The chain employs TRBV5-1 and TRBJ2-7; no clear D gene. Deletions cut 1 base from V and 1 base from J, with 9 bases between. This CDR3 region has 14 residues. CDR1 and CDR2 from the germline V gene are SGHRS and YFSETQ. This chain's CDR3 is CASSLRQESYEQYF. CDR3 nucleotides: TGCGCCAGCAGCTTGAGGCAGGAGTCCTACGAGCAGTACTTC.

The V call is TRBV5-1, the J call TRBJ2-3, with unresolved D. This CDR3 comprises 15 residues. V was cut by 5 bases and J by 2 bases, with 15 bases left in between. Germline assignment: CDR1 SGHRS and CDR2 YFSETQ. DNA for the CDR3: TGCGCCAGCAGTCCAGGCGGTGTAGACACAGATACGCAGTATTTT. It is translated as CASSPGGVDTDTQYF.

This clonotype was seen a few times. The J gene is TRBJ1-1, the V gene TRBV5-1, with 7 bases fitting TRBD1. The V and J ends lost 3 bases and 7 bases, in that order; junction bases with no gene match: 9. CDR1 is SGHRS and CDR2 is YFSETQ in the germline V gene. The CDR3 consists of 14 residues. The CDR3 nucleotides read TGCGCCAGCAGCTCGACCGGGACAGTTATTGAAGCTTTCTTT. Translated: CASSSTGTVIEAFF.

The chain couples TRBV6-1 to TRBJ1-1; perhaps TRBD1 as D (5 bases). This CDR3 contains 12 residues. Germline CDR1 reads MNHNS; CDR2 reads SASEGT. The V and J ends lost 5 bases and 6 bases respectively, with 10 bases between them. The CDR3 DNA sequence: TGTGCCAGCAGTAAGCGACAGCCTGAAGCTTTCTTT. It yields the protein CASSKRQPEAFF.

This clonotype was observed a few times. V usage is TRBV12-3 or TRBV12-4 and J usage is TRBJ1-2; unclear D gene. Trimming removed 5 bases at V and 8 bases at J, with 27 bases between. The CDR3 sequence is 17 residues long. This CDR3 reads CASSIHRQTSPLGGYTF. The DNA for the CDR3 is TGTGCCAGCAGTATCCACCGCCAGACATCGCCCCTTGGCGGCTACACCTTC.

This clonotype was seen a handful of times. J is TRBJ2-3 and V is TRBV27; D unresolved. Germline V gene sequence: CDR1 MNHEY, CDR2 SMNVEV (reference sequence). The CDR3 is 17 amino acids. V was pared by 5 bases and J by 6 bases, with 24 bases between. The CDR3 bases are TGTGCCAGCAGTCCAAAGGATAGACTTCAGACTCAGGATACGCAGTATTTT. Translation gives CASSPKDRLQTQDTQYF.

J is TRBJ2-6 and V is TRBV7-9; D is possibly TRBD1 (6 bases). Trimming stripped 6 bases from V and 4 bases from J, with 16 bases between. The germline V gene has CDR1 SEHNR and CDR2 FQNEAQ (reference sequence). This CDR3 spans 16 amino acids. The CDR3 here is CASSNLKGVGANVLTF. CDR3 nucleotides: TGTGCCAGCAGTAACCTCAAGGGGGTCGGGGCCAACGTCCTGACTTTC.

The rearrangement links TRBV20-1 to TRBJ2-7; D gene uncertain. V was clipped by 0 bases and J by 3 bases, with 9 bases between them. The germline V gene has CDR1 DFQATT and CDR2 SNEGSKA (reference sequence). The CDR3 is 13 amino acids. The CDR3 nucleotides are TGCAGTGCTAGAGACCCCAGGCTCTACGAGCAGTACTTC. Translated: CSARDPRLYEQYF.

This clonotype was found a few times. The chain links TRBV20-1 to TRBJ1-4; 8 nucleotides align to TRBD1. The CDR3 is made up of 16 amino acids. The germline V gene has CDR1 DFQATT and CDR2 SNEGSKA (reference sequence). The V gene end was trimmed by 1 base and the J gene end by 4 bases; junction bases not matched to a gene: 8. The CDR3 DNA follows: TGCAGTGCTAGAGTGGTCAGGACAGGGTTTAATGAAAAACTGTTTTTT. Amino acid sequence: CSARVVRTGFNEKLFF.

The chain uses TRBV28 and TRBJ2-1; maybe TRBD2 (7 bases). V was clipped by 6 bases and J by 4 bases, with 16 bases between them. Germline lookup yields CDR1 MDHEN and CDR2 SYDVKM. This CDR3 spans 15 amino acids. CDR3 residues: CASSRLGGGYNEQFF. The CDR3 DNA reads as TGTGCCAGCAGCCGACTAGGGGGGGGTTACAATGAGCAGTTCTTC.

This clonotype was counted a few times. The chain carries TRBV14 and TRBJ2-1; 7 bases are a match to TRBD2. The V and J ends lost 3 bases and 6 bases, in that order; junction bases with no gene match: 2. CDR3 length equals 13 residues. Per the germline V gene, CDR1 is SGHDN and CDR2 is FVKESK. The CDR3 DNA is TGTGCCAGCAGCCAGCGGACTAGCAATGAGCAGTTCTTC. It translates to CASSQRTSNEQFF.

This clonotype was seen a handful of times. The genes are TRBV5-1 and TRBJ1-2; 7 bases agree with TRBD1. V gave up 4 bases and J gave up 8 bases; unmatched junction bases: 8. The germline gives CDR1 SGHRS, CDR2 YFSETQ. The CDR3 has 13 amino acids. CDR3 protein: CASSQTGAGGYTF. For the CDR3, the DNA is TGCGCCAGCAGCCAAACAGGGGCGGGAGGCTACACCTTC.

This rearrangement joins TRBV6-5 to TRBJ2-1; D may be TRBD2 (5 bases). The V end lost 0 bases, the J end lost 4 bases, and 7 bases lay between the germline ends. This CDR3 spans 14 amino acids. Germline V gives CDR1 MNHEY, CDR2 SVGAGI. DNA for the CDR3: TGTGCCAGCAGTTACTCGCGGGCATACAATGAGCAGTTCTTC. Translation gives CASSYSRAYNEQFF.

This clonotype was found a few times. This chain uses TRBV5-5 with TRBJ2-1; 10 bases match TRBD2. The CDR3 is 16 residues long. V shed 1 base, J shed 4 bases, and the junction held 5 bases outside the gene matches. Germline values: CDR1 SGHKS, CDR2 YYEKEE (reference sequence). CDR3 amino acids: CASSLRGTSVYNEQFF. CDR3 DNA sequence: TGTGCCAGCAGCTTGCGGGGGACTAGCGTATACAATGAGCAGTTCTTC.

This chain's CDR3 is CSVEGPANEQFF. CDR3 sequence (DNA): TGCAGCGTTGAGGGACCAGCCAATGAGCAGTTCTTC. This sequence joins TRBV29-1 and TRBJ2-1, with D perhaps given as TRBD1 or TRBD2 (5 bases each). CDR1 is SQVTM and CDR2 is ANQGSEA in the germline V gene. Trimming took 3 bases from V and 6 from J, leaving 9 bases between them. This CDR3 is built from 12 residues.